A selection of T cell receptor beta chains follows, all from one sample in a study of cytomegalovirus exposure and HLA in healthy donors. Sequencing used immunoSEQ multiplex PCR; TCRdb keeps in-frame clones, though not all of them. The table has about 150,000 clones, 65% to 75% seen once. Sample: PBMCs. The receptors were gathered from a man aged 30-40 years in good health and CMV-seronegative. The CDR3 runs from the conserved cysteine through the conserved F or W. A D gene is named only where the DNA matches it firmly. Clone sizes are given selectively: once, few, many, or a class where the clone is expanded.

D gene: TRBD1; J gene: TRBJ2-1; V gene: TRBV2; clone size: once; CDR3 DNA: TGTGCCAGCCGGACAGGGACAAGCTCCTACAATGAGCAGTTCTTC; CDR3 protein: CASRTGTSSYNEQFF
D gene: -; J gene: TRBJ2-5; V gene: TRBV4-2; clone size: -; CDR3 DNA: TGTGCCAGCAGCCAAGATAGGCTGGACTTTGAGTACTTC; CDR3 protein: CASSQDRLDFEYF
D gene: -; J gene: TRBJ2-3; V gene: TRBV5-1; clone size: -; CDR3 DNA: TGCGCCAGCAGCCTCTACCCTCGACACCCAACAGATACGCAGTATTTT; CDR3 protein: CASSLYPRHPTDTQYF
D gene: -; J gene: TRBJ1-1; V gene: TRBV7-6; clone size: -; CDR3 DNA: TGTGCCAGCAGCAGCTTGCAACAGACTGAAGCTTTCTTT; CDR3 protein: CASSSLQQTEAFF
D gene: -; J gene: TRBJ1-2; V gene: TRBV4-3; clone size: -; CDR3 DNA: TGCGCCAGCAGCCAAGGGTTTACAGCTAACTATGGCTACACCTTC; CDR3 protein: CASSQGFTANYGYTF
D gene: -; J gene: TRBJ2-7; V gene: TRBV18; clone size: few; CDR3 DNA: TGTGCCAGCTCGGCGGGTCCTCCTTTTACCTACGAGCAGTACTTC; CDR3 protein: CASSAGPPFTYEQYF
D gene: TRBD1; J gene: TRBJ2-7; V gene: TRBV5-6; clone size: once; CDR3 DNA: TGTGCCAGCAGCTTGGCCTACAGGGGCAACGAGCAGTACTTC; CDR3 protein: CASSLAYRGNEQYF
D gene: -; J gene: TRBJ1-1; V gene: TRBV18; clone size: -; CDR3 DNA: TGTGCCAGCTCACCAGAGGGACAATTGAACACTGAAGCTTTCTTT; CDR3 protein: CASSPEGQLNTEAFF
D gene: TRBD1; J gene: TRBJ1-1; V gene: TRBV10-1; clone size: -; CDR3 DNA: TGCGCCAACCCGACAGGGTTGGACACTGAAGCTTTCTTT; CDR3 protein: CANPTGLDTEAFF
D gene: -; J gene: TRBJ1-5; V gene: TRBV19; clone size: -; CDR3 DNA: TGTGCCAGTAGTGAATACAGGGGCAATCAGCCCCAGCATTTT; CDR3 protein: CASSEYRGNQPQHF
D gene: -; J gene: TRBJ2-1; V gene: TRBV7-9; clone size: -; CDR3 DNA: TGTGCCAGCAGCTTGGGCCCATACAATGAGCAGTTCTTC; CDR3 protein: CASSLGPYNEQFF
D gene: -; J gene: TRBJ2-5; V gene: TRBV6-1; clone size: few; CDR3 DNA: TGTGCGGAGTCCCCGGGGGTGCGGGAGACCCAGTACTTC; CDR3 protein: CAESPGVRETQYF
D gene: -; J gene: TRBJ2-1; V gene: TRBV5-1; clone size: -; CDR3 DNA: TGCGCCAGCAGCTCGACAGGATCCTACAATGAGCAGTTCTTC; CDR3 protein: CASSSTGSYNEQFF
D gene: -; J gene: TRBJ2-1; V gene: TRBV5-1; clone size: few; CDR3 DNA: TGCGCCAGCAGCCCCGCGGGGAGCTCCTACAATGAGCAGTTCTTC; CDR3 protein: CASSPAGSSYNEQFF
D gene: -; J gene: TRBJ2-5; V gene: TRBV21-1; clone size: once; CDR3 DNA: TGTGCCAGCAGCCCCCGGGACGCTTCAGGGGAAAACCAAGAGACCCAGTACTTC; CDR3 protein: CASSPRDASGENQETQYF
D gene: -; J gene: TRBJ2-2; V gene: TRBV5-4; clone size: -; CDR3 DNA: TGTGCCAGCAGCTTGAGTGGAGGGAACACCGGGGAGCTGTTTTTT; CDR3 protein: CASSLSGGNTGELFF
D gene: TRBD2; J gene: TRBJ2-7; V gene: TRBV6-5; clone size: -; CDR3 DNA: TGTGCCAGCAGTTGGACTAGCGGTCCGTATGAGCAGTACTTC; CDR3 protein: CASSWTSGPYEQYF
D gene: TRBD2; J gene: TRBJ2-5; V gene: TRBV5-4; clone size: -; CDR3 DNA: TGTGCCAGCAGCTGGGCTGGGACTAGCGGGGCCAAGACCCAGTACTTC; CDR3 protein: CASSWAGTSGAKTQYF
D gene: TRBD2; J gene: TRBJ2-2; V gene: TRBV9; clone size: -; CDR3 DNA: TGTGCCAGCAGCGTAGGTCTAGGGCTAGCGGGGAACACCGGGGAGCTGTTTTTT; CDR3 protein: CASSVGLGLAGNTGELFF
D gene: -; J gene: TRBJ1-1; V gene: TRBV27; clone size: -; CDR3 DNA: TGTGCCAGCAGGGGCCGAGGAGGGCCCACTGAAGCTTTCTTT; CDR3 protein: CASRGRGGPTEAFF
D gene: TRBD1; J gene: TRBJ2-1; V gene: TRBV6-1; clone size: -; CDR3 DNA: TGTGCCAGCGGAAACCGGGACAGGATCAATGAGCAGTTCTTC; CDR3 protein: CASGNRDRINEQFF
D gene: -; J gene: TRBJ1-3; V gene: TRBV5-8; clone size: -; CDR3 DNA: TGTGCCAGCAGCTACGAGCTCTCTGGAAACACCATATATTTT; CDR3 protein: CASSYELSGNTIYF
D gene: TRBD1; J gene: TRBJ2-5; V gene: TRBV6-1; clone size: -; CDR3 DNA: TGTGCCAGCAGTGGGGGGGACAGGGTGAGAGAGACCCAGTACTTC; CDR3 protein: CASSGGDRVRETQYF
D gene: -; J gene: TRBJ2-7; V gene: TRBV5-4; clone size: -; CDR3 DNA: TGTGCCAGCAGCTTGGCGGGTCCCTACGAGCAGTACTTC; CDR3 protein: CASSLAGPYEQYF
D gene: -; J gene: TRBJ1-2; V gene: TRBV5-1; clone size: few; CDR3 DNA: TGCGCCAGCAGTCCCACCCCAGGTTCCTATGGCTACACCTTC; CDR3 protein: CASSPTPGSYGYTF
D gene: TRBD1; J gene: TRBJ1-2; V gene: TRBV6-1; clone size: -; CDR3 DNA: TGTGCCAGCGTAACCCCCGGGACAGGGGGCTATGGCTACACCTTC; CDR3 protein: CASVTPGTGGYGYTF
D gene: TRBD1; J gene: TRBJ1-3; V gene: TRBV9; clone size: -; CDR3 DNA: TGTGCCAGCAGCCCCACCGGGACAGCTGGAAACACCATATATTTT; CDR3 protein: CASSPTGTAGNTIYF